This T cell receptor beta chain was sequenced during a study of T cells in women clearing cervical HPV infection. Looking at the study overall: Cases were women with histologically confirmed HPV16-related CIN3 or worse, including a couple of invasive cancers. Controls were women whose single incident HPV16 infection cleared within 12 months without precancer or cancer. Study-level results: TRBV6-7 abundance was lower in cases than controls (0.11% versus 0.16%). Repertoire richness, not evenness, was significantly elevated in CIN3+ cases versus controls.

The method was immunoSEQ multiplex PCR; TCRdb's version includes in-frame clones alone and lacks a portion of them. The listing records fewer than 40,000 clones. About this clone: The antigen remains undetermined. The read ends 3 residues shy of where the CDR3 ends; the end is completed using the germline J gene.

V lost 1 base to trimming and J lost 2 bases, with 10 bases between them. From germline, CDR1 is DFQATT and CDR2 SNEGSKA (reference sequence). The CDR3 is made up of 14 amino acids. Sequences were obtained from blood buffy coat. The receptor's source is a woman between 18 and 75 years old with a cervical HPV16 infection that either progressed to CIN3+ or cleared (not recorded which). The rearrangement uses TRBV20-1 and TRBJ2-3; TRBD1 might be the D (5 bases). The CDR3 sequence: CSARGGRDTDTQYF. The sequenced CDR3 bases are TGCAGTGCTAGAGGTGGCAGGGACACAGATACG.